Below, one T cell receptor (beta chain) is given with its context. PCR or immunohistochemistry showed mismatch repair deficiency in every enrolled patient. V lost 1 base and J 3 bases, leaving 6 bases between the germline ends. The germline gives CDR1 KGHSH, CDR2 LQKENI. CDR3 size: 13 residues. This table comes from immunoSEQ multiplex PCR, and its TCRdb copy is limited to in-frame clones, with some not included. The table has roughly 79,000 clones, about 82% seen once. The data belong to a study of PD-1 blockade in mismatch repair-deficient tumors. The receptor's source is an adult with mismatch repair-deficient cancer. The sequences come from peripheral blood, collected 44 weeks after starting pembrolizumab. The J gene is TRBJ2-5, the V gene TRBV18; D ambiguous. The DNA for the CDR3 is TGTGCCAGCTCACCACGCTCCAAAGAGACCCAGTACTTC. Protein sequence: CASSPRSKETQYF.